This TCR beta chain was retrieved from a study of blood T cell repertoires in COVID-19. Study summary: Sites in the United States, Italy and Spain provided acute and convalescent COVID-19 samples. T cells, B-cell-depleted T cells, or PBMCs provided the cDNA or gDNA that served as material.

V lost 1 base, J lost 2 bases, and 0 bases stayed unmatched. The CDR3 runs 14 residues. CDR1 is LGHDT and CDR2 is YNNKEL in the germline V gene (reference sequence). How the authors handled the data: Counts of nucleated cells, estimated from reference gene primer amplification, were obtained. TCRdb's table, derived via immunoSEQ multiplex PCR, lists solely in-frame clones and lacks some. That table furnishes V, J and clone size, whereas the DNA furnished D and trimming. In the table there are over 10,000 clones, about nine tenths of which are singletons. The V call is TRBV3-1 (or the pseudogene TRBV3-2), the J call TRBJ1-2; TRBD1 aligns across 8 bases. The TCR comes from a human donor in a cohort sampled during active COVID-19. The sequencing input was peripheral blood. The CDR3, as DNA: TGTGCCAGCAGCCAAGGGACAGGGAACTATGGCTACACCTTC. This sequence encodes CASSQGTGNYGYTF.